A selection of T cell receptor beta chains follows, all from one sample in a study of beta chain features in type 1 diabetes. Repertoires were generated with immunoSEQ multiplex PCR, while TCRdb's copy carries only in-frame clones and drops some. This table holds about 160,000 clones, 7.5% to 9.5% found once. The sequenced material came from central memory CD4+ T cells from blood. These receptor sequences come from a woman under 30 in good health. CDR3s include the opening cysteine and the closing phenylalanine or tryptophan. Each record gives: J gene, D gene, V gene, clone size, CDR3 DNA, CDR3 protein. The D gene is left open where the match is weak. The size field is filled for only some rows; it gives once, few, many or a size class.

TRBJ1-2,-,TRBV5-1,few,TGCGCCAGCAGCTTGACAGGGTGGGGCTACACCTTC,CASSLTGWGYTF
TRBJ2-7,-,TRBV2,few,TGTGCCAGCAGTGCAAATTACGAGCAGTACTTC,CASSANYEQYF
TRBJ1-1,-,TRBV7-2,-,TGTGCCAGCAGCTTAGTGGACAGCCCCATTGCCGAAGCTTTCTTT,CASSLVDSPIAEAFF
TRBJ1-2,-,TRBV4-3,once,TGCGCCAGCAGTCACGTACGGGAGCGTGCCTATGGCTACACCTTC,CASSHVRERAYGYTF
TRBJ1-1,-,TRBV6-5,-,TGTGCCAGCAGTTACTCGAGATCCCAAACTGAAGCTTTCTTT,CASSYSRSQTEAFF
TRBJ2-7,-,TRBV7-2,many,TGTGCCAGCAGCTTAGGAGGAGGGGGACAGTCTGTATTCGAGCAGTACTTC,CASSLGGGGQSVFEQYF
TRBJ2-3,TRBD2,TRBV5-1,-,TGCGCCAGCAGCCCTGGACTAGCGGGAGGGCCAACAGATACGCAGTATTTT,CASSPGLAGGPTDTQYF
TRBJ2-7,TRBD2,TRBV28,-,TGTGCCAGCAGTTTAGGCGGGAGTACCCTCTACGAGCAGTACTTC,CASSLGGSTLYEQYF
TRBJ2-5,-,TRBV30,few,TGTGCCTGGAGTCCAGGACAATCGCGTGGAGAGACCCAGTACTTC,CAWSPGQSRGETQYF
TRBJ2-7,-,TRBV27,few,TGTGCCAGCAGTTGGGACACAAACTCCTACGAGCAGTACTTC,CASSWDTNSYEQYF
TRBJ1-1,-,TRBV5-8,-,TGTGCCAGCAGCTTCCGGGACACTGAAGCTTTCTTT,CASSFRDTEAFF
TRBJ1-2,-,TRBV30,-,TGTGCCTGGAGTCCCCCCATCGGCTACACCTTC,CAWSPPIGYTF
TRBJ2-2,-,TRBV5-1,few,TGCGCCAGCAGCTTGGGACAGAGAAGGACCTACCGCGGGGAGCTGTTTTTT,CASSLGQRRTYRGELFF
TRBJ2-7,TRBD1,TRBV5-1,few,TGCGCCAGCAGGGCCGGGACAGCCTTCTCCTACGAGCAGTACTTC,CASRAGTAFSYEQYF
TRBJ2-1,TRBD2,TRBV5-1,few,TGCGCCAGCAGCATACTAGCGGGGGGCAACTCCTACAATGAGCAGTTCTTC,CASSILAGGNSYNEQFF
TRBJ2-1,TRBD2,TRBV30,few,TGTGCCTGGAGTGGACTAGCGGGGCACAATGAGCAGTTCTTC,CAWSGLAGHNEQFF
TRBJ1-2,TRBD1,TRBV28,few,TGTGCCAGCAGTTTACAACAGGGGAACTATGGCTACACCTTC,CASSLQQGNYGYTF
TRBJ2-5,-,TRBV6-5,-,TGTGCCAGCAGTTACGGCGGGATGGAGACCCAGTACTTC,CASSYGGMETQYF
TRBJ1-2,-,TRBV9,few,TGTGCCAGCAGCGCTCCCAGGGTCAATGGCTACACCTTC,CASSAPRVNGYTF
TRBJ1-4,-,TRBV5-1,few,TGCGCCAGCAGCTTGACTCCCAAGCTGGCAACTAATGAAAAACTGTTTTTT,CASSLTPKLATNEKLFF
TRBJ1-1,-,TRBV18,-,TGTGCCAGCTCACCCACCTACAGTGACGGGGTGAACACTGAAGCTTTCTTT,CASSPTYSDGVNTEAFF
TRBJ1-1,TRBD1,TRBV29-1,few,TGCAGCGTTGAAGATCGATGGACAGGAGAGAACACTGAAGCTTTCTTT,CSVEDRWTGENTEAFF
TRBJ2-1,-,TRBV27,few,TGTGCCAGCAGTTCCCGTGAGCAGTTCTTC,CASSSREQFF
TRBJ2-1,TRBD2,TRBV9,-,TGTGCCAGCAGCCCCCAACTAGCGGGGGATGAGCAGTTCTTC,CASSPQLAGDEQFF
TRBJ2-1,-,TRBV5-1,-,TGCGCCAGCAGCTTGTGGGGGGAGAACTACAATGAGCAGTTCTTC,CASSLWGENYNEQFF
TRBJ1-1,TRBD1,TRBV5-1,-,TGCGCCAGCAGCTCCGTACAGGCGGTGACAGGGCTTTCGAATGAAGCTTTCTTT,CASSSVQAVTGLSNEAFF
TRBJ2-7,TRBD2,TRBV29-1,few,TGCAGCGCCACCCGGACTAGCGGGAGCTACGAGCAGTACTTC,CSATRTSGSYEQYF
TRBJ2-5,TRBD1,TRBV25-1,few,TGTGCCAGCAGCCCGGGACAGGGGGTTTTGGAGACCCAGTACTTC,CASSPGQGVLETQYF
TRBJ1-2,-,TRBV7-2,few,TGTGCCAGCAGCATGAACCAGCCGGGGATGGGCTATGGCTACACCTTC,CASSMNQPGMGYGYTF
TRBJ2-1,TRBD2,TRBV7-9,-,TGTGCCAGCAGCTTAGGTCTAGCGGCCTACAATGAGCAGTTCTTC,CASSLGLAAYNEQFF
TRBJ2-7,TRBD2,TRBV15,-,TGTGCCACCAGCGGCCTAGAGGGACTAGCGGGTGTCGAGCAGTACTTC,CATSGLEGLAGVEQYF
TRBJ1-2,TRBD1,TRBV20-1,many,TGCAGTGCAACTCCAGGGGGCACTCCCCTCTTC,CSATPGGTPLF
TRBJ1-2,TRBD1,TRBV4-1,few,TGCGCCAGCAGCCTTACTGTACAGGGGAACTATGGCTACACCTTC,CASSLTVQGNYGYTF
TRBJ1-4,-,TRBV19,few,TGTGCCAGTAGAGCGGGAGGGCGCGTTGAAAAACTGTTTTTT,CASRAGGRVEKLFF
TRBJ1-2,-,TRBV7-2,few,TGTGCCAGCAGCTTAGCGCGGGAAAACTATGGCTACACCTTC,CASSLARENYGYTF
TRBJ2-1,TRBD2,TRBV18,few,TGTGCCAGCTCACCTCTAGCGGGGGAAAATGAGCAGTTCTTC,CASSPLAGENEQFF
TRBJ2-3,-,TRBV7-2,-,TGTGCCAGCAGCGGGGTCGCAGGGCGGGATACGCAGTATTTT,CASSGVAGRDTQYF
TRBJ1-3,TRBD1,TRBV6-6,few,TGTGCCAGCAGTCCCGACAGGGGGCCTGGAAACACCATATATTTT,CASSPDRGPGNTIYF
TRBJ2-7,TRBD1,TRBV5-1,few,TGCGCCAGCAGCTTGGAGGGACAGCCCTCCTACGAGCAGTACTTC,CASSLEGQPSYEQYF
TRBJ2-7,-,TRBV2,-,TGTGCCAGCATTCCAGACAGACAGAACGAGCAGTACTTC,CASIPDRQNEQYF